This is a list of T cell receptor beta chains from one sample in a study of cytomegalovirus exposure and HLA in healthy donors. Sequenced by immunoSEQ multiplex PCR; TCRdb stores in-frame clones only, minus some. This table has 120,000 or so clones, about 83% appearing once. The sample comprised PBMCs. The source is a middle-aged woman in good health and CMV-seropositive. Each CDR3 is given with its conserved first and last residue. The order of the fields is V gene, clone size, J gene, D gene, CDR3 DNA, CDR3 protein. The D gene is left open where the match is weak. Where a row states a size, it is once, few, many or the class of an expanded clone; other rows omit it.

TRBV7-2,.,TRBJ1-3,.,TGTGCCAGCAGCACAGGGCAGCTCGGAAACACCATATATTTT,CASSTGQLGNTIYF
TRBV2,once,TRBJ1-5,.,TGTGCCAGCAGTGAAATAGGGGGCAATCAGCCCCAGCATTTT,CASSEIGGNQPQHF
TRBV19,.,TRBJ1-2,.,TGTGCCAGTAGTGTGCAACGGACAGCAATTAACTATGGCTACACCTTC,CASSVQRTAINYGYTF
TRBV5-6,.,TRBJ2-3,TRBD1,TGTGCCAGCAGCTCCACCGGGACAGGGAGCACAGATACGCAGTATTTT,CASSSTGTGSTDTQYF
TRBV21-1,.,TRBJ1-6,.,TGTGCCAGCAGCAAAGCTCGGAGCTCCTATAATTCACCCCTCCACTTT,CASSKARSSYNSPLHF
TRBV5-1,few,TRBJ2-7,TRBD2,TGCGCCAGCAGCTTCCTAAACGGGGGGGCTCAAGAGCAGTACTTC,CASSFLNGGAQEQYF
TRBV4-2,.,TRBJ2-3,TRBD2,TGTGCCAGCAGCCCCAGGGCTAGCGGGAGCACAGATACGCAGTATTTT,CASSPRASGSTDTQYF
TRBV15,.,TRBJ1-2,.,TGTGCCACCAGCAGAGATCTACGGGGTGACTATGGCTACACCTTC,CATSRDLRGDYGYTF
TRBV4-1,.,TRBJ2-2,TRBD2,TGCGCCAGCAGCCAAGATCAGGTTCGGCTAGCGGGATCCGGGGAGCTGTTTTTT,CASSQDQVRLAGSGELFF
TRBV7-9,.,TRBJ2-1,.,TGTGCCAGCAGCTTTGGAGATACCGAGCAGTTCTTC,CASSFGDTEQFF
TRBV4-2,.,TRBJ2-2,TRBD2,TGTGCCAGCAGTTGGGGGGGGTTCGGGGAGCTGTTTTTT,CASSWGGFGELFF
TRBV11-2,.,TRBJ2-7,.,TGTGCCAGCAGCCTTTTTGGGGGGAGCTCCTACGAGCAGTACTTC,CASSLFGGSSYEQYF
TRBV19,.,TRBJ2-2,.,TGTGCCAGTAGTGTCAGGGGAACCGGGGAGCTGTTTTTT,CASSVRGTGELFF
TRBV19,.,TRBJ2-4,.,TGTGCCAGTGGTACGTCTGCCCAGTTGTACTTC,CASGTSAQLYF
TRBV29-1,.,TRBJ1-2,.,TGCAGCGTTGAAGATACGGGTCTGGGCTACACCTTC,CSVEDTGLGYTF
TRBV9,.,TRBJ2-6,TRBD2,TGTGCCAGCAGCTCCCCAGCGGGGGCCGGGGCCAACGTCCTGACTTTC,CASSSPAGAGANVLTF
TRBV9,.,TRBJ1-4,TRBD1,TGTGCCAGCAGCGTAGAAGGGACAGGGGTGGAAAAACTGTTTTTT,CASSVEGTGVEKLFF
TRBV6-1,.,TRBJ2-3,.,TGTGCCAGCAGTCTAGATACGCAGTATTTT,CASSLDTQYF
TRBV6-5,.,TRBJ2-6,.,TGTGCCAGCCGAGAGGGGGTTTCTGGGGCCAACGTCCTGACTTTC,CASREGVSGANVLTF
TRBV6-5,.,TRBJ2-1,TRBD1,TGTGCCAGCAGTTACAGGGACAGGGGCTATGAGCAGTTCTTC,CASSYRDRGYEQFF
TRBV4-3,.,TRBJ1-4,TRBD1,TGCGCCAGCAGCCAACGAGACAGGGGGTCAGGGGAAAAACTGTTTTTT,CASSQRDRGSGEKLFF
TRBV29-1,.,TRBJ1-2,TRBD1,TGCAGCGTTGATTGGACAGGGACGGGTGGCTACACCTTC,CSVDWTGTGGYTF
TRBV20-1,.,TRBJ2-2,.,TGCAGTGCATCCAGGCCCGGGGAGCTGTTTTTT,CSASRPGELFF
TRBV18,.,TRBJ2-1,.,TGTGCCAGCTCACCTGCTTCAGAGGGTGAGCAGTTCTTC,CASSPASEGEQFF
TRBV7-2,.,TRBJ1-2,TRBD1,TGTGCCAGCAGCGGCGGACAGGGGGCGGGTGGCTACACCTTC,CASSGGQGAGGYTF
TRBV7-2,.,TRBJ2-1,TRBD1,TGTGCCAGCAGCTTACCCGGGACAGGGCGTCGCAATGAGCAGTTCTTC,CASSLPGTGRRNEQFF
TRBV5-5,.,TRBJ2-5,TRBD1,TGTGCCAGCAGCCCAGGACAGGGCCTCCAAGAGACCCAGTACTTC,CASSPGQGLQETQYF
TRBV5-3,.,TRBJ2-5,TRBD2,TGTGCCAGAAGCTTGAGATGGGGACTAGCGGGAGAGGGGACGAATCAAGAGACCCAGTACTTC,CARSLRWGLAGEGTNQETQYF
TRBV5-1,.,TRBJ2-1,.,TGCGCCAGCAGCTTTTCCCCGCCTCGGAATGAGCAGTTCTTC,CASSFSPPRNEQFF
TRBV5-4,.,TRBJ1-2,.,TGTGCCAGCAGCATAGGACACTTGAGGAACTATGGCTACACCTTC,CASSIGHLRNYGYTF
TRBV7-9,.,TRBJ1-2,TRBD1,TGTGCCAGCAGCTCGGGACAGGACGGCTATGGCTACACCTTC,CASSSGQDGYGYTF
TRBV7-2,few,TRBJ2-7,.,TGTGCCAGCAGCCCCCGGGCATCCGGAGGAGAGCAGTACTTC,CASSPRASGGEQYF
TRBV27,.,TRBJ2-3,TRBD1,TGTGCCAGCAGTTTTACAGGGGCGAATACGCAGTATTTT,CASSFTGANTQYF
TRBV6-6,.,TRBJ1-1,.,TGTGCCAGCAGCCGGACAGAGAACACTGAAGCTTTCTTT,CASSRTENTEAFF
TRBV6-1,.,TRBJ2-3,TRBD2,TGTGCCAGTAGACCGGCGGGGGACACAGATACGCAGTATTTT,CASRPAGDTDTQYF
TRBV19,once,TRBJ2-2,TRBD1,TGTGCCAGTAGAAACAGGGGAGACACCGGGGAGCTGTTTTTT,CASRNRGDTGELFF
TRBV2,.,TRBJ2-7,TRBD2,TGTGCCAGCGAGGGACTAGCGGGAGCCTACGAGCAGTACTTC,CASEGLAGAYEQYF
TRBV4-1,.,TRBJ2-1,TRBD1,TGCGCCAGCAGCCTCCCCGGAGGGACAGGGGGGGATGAGCAGTTCTTC,CASSLPGGTGGDEQFF
TRBV14,.,TRBJ2-1,TRBD2,TGTGCCAGCAGCCAGGGGACTAGGCGGCGCTACAATGAGCAGTTCTTC,CASSQGTRRRYNEQFF
TRBV7-2,few,TRBJ2-3,TRBD2,TGTGCCAGCAGCCTCACTAGCGGGGGGTACACAGATACGCAGTATTTT,CASSLTSGGYTDTQYF
TRBV10-3,.,TRBJ1-3,.,TGTGCCATCAGTGATGCCAGGGACTCTGGAAACACCATATATTTT,CAISDARDSGNTIYF
TRBV4-1,.,TRBJ2-7,.,TGCGCCAGCAGCCAAGATTCCGGGTCCACTAAGGGACACGAGCAGTACTTC,CASSQDSGSTKGHEQYF
TRBV2,once,TRBJ2-5,TRBD2,TGTGCCAGCAGTGAACCCAAAGGGACTAGCGGGAGGTTGGGAGAGACCCAGTACTTC,CASSEPKGTSGRLGETQYF
TRBV6-1,.,TRBJ1-2,TRBD1,TGTGCCAGCAGTGAAAATGGGGGCAGGGGGAATGGCTACACCTTC,CASSENGGRGNGYTF
TRBV10-3,.,TRBJ2-1,TRBD2,TGTGCCATCAGCCAACTAGCGGGAGGGCCTACTACTTACAATGAGCAGTTCTTC,CAISQLAGGPTTYNEQFF
TRBV6-1,few,TRBJ2-2,.,TGTGCCAGCAGTGAAGGGGGAGACACCGGGGAGCTGTTTTTT,CASSEGGDTGELFF